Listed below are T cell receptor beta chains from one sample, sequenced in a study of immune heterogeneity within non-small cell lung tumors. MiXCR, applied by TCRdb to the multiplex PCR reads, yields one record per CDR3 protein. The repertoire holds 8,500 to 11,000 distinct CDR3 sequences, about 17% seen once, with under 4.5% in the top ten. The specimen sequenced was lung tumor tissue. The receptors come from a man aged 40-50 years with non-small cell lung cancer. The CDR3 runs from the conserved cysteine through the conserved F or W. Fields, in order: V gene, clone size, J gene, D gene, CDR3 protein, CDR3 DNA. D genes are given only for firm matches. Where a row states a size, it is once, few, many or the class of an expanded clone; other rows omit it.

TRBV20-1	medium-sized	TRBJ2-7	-	CSAREDEATYEQYF	TGCAGTGCTAGAGAGGACGAAGCTACCTACGAGCAGTACTTC
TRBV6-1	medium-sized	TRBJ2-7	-	CASPLGPGRGYEQYF	TGTGCCAGCCCGCTAGGGCCGGGGCGCGGTTACGAGCAGTACTTC
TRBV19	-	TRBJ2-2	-	CASTDANTGELFF	TGTGCCAGTACCGACGCGAACACCGGGGAGCTGTTTTTT
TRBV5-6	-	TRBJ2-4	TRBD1	CASSLDRGNIQYF	TGTGCCAGCAGCTTGGACAGGGGAAACATTCAGTACTTC
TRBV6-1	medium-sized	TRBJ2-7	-	CASRETTASYEQYF	TGTGCCAGCAGGGAGACGACAGCTTCCTACGAGCAGTACTTC
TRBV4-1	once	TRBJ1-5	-	CANSQQVPGKFNQPQHF	TGTGCCAACAGCCAGCAGGTCCCAGGGAAATTTAATCAGCCCCAGCATTTT
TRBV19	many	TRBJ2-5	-	CASSEGGQETQYF	TGTGCCAGTAGTGAGGGAGGCCAAGAGACCCAGTACTTC
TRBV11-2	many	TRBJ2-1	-	CASSLDLANEQFF	TGTGCCAGCAGCTTAGATCTAGCAAATGAGCAGTTCTTC
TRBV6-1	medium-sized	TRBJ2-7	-	CASSEPQGLGSSEQYF	TGTGCCAGCAGTGAACCTCAGGGTTTAGGGTCCAGCGAGCAGTACTTC
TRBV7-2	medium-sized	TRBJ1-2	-	CASSLEMPYGYTF	TGTGCCAGCAGCTTAGAGATGCCCTATGGCTACACCTTC
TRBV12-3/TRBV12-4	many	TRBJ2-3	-	CASSYMEGTQYF	TGTGCCAGCAGTTACATGGAAGGTACGCAGTATTTT
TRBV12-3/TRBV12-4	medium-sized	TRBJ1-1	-	CASTPNAGTEAFF	TGTGCCAGCACTCCGAATGCAGGAACTGAAGCTTTCTTT
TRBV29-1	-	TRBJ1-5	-	CSVAATPNQPQHF	TGCAGCGTTGCGGCCACCCCGAATCAGCCCCAGCATTTT
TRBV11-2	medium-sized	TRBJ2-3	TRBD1	CASSLGDRVVDTQYF	TGTGCCAGCAGCTTGGGGGACAGGGTCGTAGATACGCAGTATTTT
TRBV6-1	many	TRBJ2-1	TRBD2	CASSTLLAGGINEQFF	TGTGCCAGCAGTACCCTTCTAGCGGGGGGGATCAATGAGCAGTTCTTC
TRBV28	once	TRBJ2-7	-	CASSTSRTYEQYF	TGTGCCAGCAGTACTAGTAGAACCTACGAGCAGTACTTC
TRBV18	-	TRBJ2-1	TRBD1	CASLRGPQYDNEQFF	TGTGCCAGCTTAAGGGGGCCCCAATATGACAATGAGCAGTTCTTC
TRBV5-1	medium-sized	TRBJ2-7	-	CASSLDYEQYF	TGCGCCAGCAGCTTGGATTACGAGCAGTACTTC
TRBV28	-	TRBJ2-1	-	CSSSLSVGGLYSEQFF	TGTTCCAGCAGTTTAAGTGTTGGGGGCCTCTACAGTGAGCAGTTCTTC
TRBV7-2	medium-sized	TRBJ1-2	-	CASSLGSGGYTF	TGTGCCAGCAGCTTAGGTTCCGGGGGCTACACCTTC
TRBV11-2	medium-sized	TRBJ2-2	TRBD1	CVGGGDTGELFF	TGTGTAGGGGGCGGCGACACCGGGGAGCTGTTTTTT
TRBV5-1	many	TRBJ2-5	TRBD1	CASSLPGQGRYF	TGCGCCAGCAGCTTGCCCGGACAGGGGCGGTACTTC
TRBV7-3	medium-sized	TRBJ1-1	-	CASRPYGTANTEAFF	TGTGCCAGCAGACCCTACGGGACGGCGAACACTGAAGCTTTCTTT
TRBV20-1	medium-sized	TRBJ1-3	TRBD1	CSARDQGTVSGNTIYF	TGCAGTGCTAGAGATCAGGGGACAGTCTCTGGAAACACCATATATTTT
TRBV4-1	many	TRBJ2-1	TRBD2	CASSQATGRGWGLAASGQFF	TGCGCCAGCAGCCAAGCGACCGGGAGGGGGTGGGGACTAGCGGCCTCGGGGCAGTTCTTC
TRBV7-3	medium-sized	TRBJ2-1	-	CASSLGIADYNEQFF	TGTGCCAGCAGCCTCGGGATAGCGGATTACAATGAGCAGTTCTTC
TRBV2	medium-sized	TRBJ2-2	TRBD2	CASRIPGSGNLLRGTGELFF	TGTGCCAGCAGGATCCCTGGGAGCGGGAACCTCCTGCGCGGCACCGGGGAGCTGTTTTTT
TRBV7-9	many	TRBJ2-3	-	CASSLSRTQYF	TGTGCCAGCAGCTTGTCCAGGACGCAGTATTTT
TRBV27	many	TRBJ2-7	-	CASSTGHLGGKQYF	TGTGCCAGCAGCACTGGGCATCTCGGGGGAAAGCAGTACTTC
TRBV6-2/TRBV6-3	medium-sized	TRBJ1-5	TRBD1	CASNLDRGFKPQHF	TGTGCCAGCAATTTGGACAGGGGGTTTAAGCCCCAGCATTTT
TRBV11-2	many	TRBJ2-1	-	CASSVIGGEQFF	TGTGCCAGCAGCGTCATCGGTGGTGAGCAGTTCTTC
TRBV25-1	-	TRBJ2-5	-	CASSRDAMYAQYF	TGTGCCAGCAGTCGGGACGCGATGTATGCCCAGTACTTC
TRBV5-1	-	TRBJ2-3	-	CASSLGGPHPDTQYF	TGCGCCAGCAGCTTAGGGGGACCCCACCCAGATACGCAGTATTTT
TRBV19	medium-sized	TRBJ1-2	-	CASSIAATRLNYGYTF	TGTGCCAGTAGTATAGCCGCGACAAGACTAAACTATGGCTACACCTTC
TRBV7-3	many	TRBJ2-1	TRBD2	CASSSRTSGLYNEQFF	TGTGCCAGCAGCTCCCGGACTAGCGGCCTCTACAATGAGCAGTTCTTC
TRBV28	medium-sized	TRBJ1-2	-	CASSVSVVNYGYTF	TGTGCCAGCAGTGTCTCCGTGGTGAACTATGGCTACACCTTC
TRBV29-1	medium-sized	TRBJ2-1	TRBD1	CSVEGTGVPSSYNEQFF	TGCAGCGTTGAAGGGACAGGGGTCCCTAGCTCCTACAATGAGCAGTTCTTC
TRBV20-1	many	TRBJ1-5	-	CSASQQGSPGGGNF	TGCAGTGCCAGCCAACAGGGCTCGCCGGGCGGCGGGAATTTT
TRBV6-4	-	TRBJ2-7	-	CASSLPYEQYF	TGTGCCAGCAGTCTACCGTACGAGCAGTACTTC
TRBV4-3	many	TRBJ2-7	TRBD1	CASSQAGTGGYEQYF	TGCGCCAGCAGCCAAGCCGGGACAGGGGGTTACGAGCAGTACTTC
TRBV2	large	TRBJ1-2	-	CASIGTQYYGYTF	TGTGCCAGCATAGGTACACAATACTATGGCTACACCTTC
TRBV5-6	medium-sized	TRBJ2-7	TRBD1	CASSLETGAYEQYF	TGTGCCAGCAGCTTGGAGACAGGGGCATACGAGCAGTACTTC
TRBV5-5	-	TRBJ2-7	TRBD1	CASSPEGVTGGKEQYF	TGTGCCAGCAGCCCGGAGGGGGTGACAGGGGGCAAGGAGCAGTACTTC
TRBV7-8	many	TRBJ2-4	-	CASSLRPRLAVYDFQYF	TGTGCCAGCAGCCTGCGTCCTCGGCTCGCTGTTTATGATTTTCAGTACTTC
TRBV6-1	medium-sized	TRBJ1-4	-	CARSYAPGTPMATNEKLFF	TGTGCCAGATCCTATGCACCGGGAACCCCAATGGCAACTAATGAAAAACTGTTTTTT
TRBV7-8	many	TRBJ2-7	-	CASSFGPQGLEQYF	TGTGCCAGCAGCTTCGGTCCCCAAGGGCTCGAGCAGTACTTC
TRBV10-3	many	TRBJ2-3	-	CAISVLADTQYF	TGTGCCATCAGTGTGCTCGCGGATACGCAGTATTTT
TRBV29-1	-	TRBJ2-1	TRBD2	CSVDSGPWGNEQFF	TGCAGCGTTGATAGCGGGCCGTGGGGAAATGAGCAGTTCTTC
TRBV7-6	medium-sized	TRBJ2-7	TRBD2	CASSFLAGASSYEQYF	TGTGCCAGCAGCTTCCTAGCGGGTGCTTCCTCCTACGAGCAGTACTTC
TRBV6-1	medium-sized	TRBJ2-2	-	CASSYARAGELFF	TGTGCCAGCAGTTATGCGAGAGCCGGGGAGCTGTTTTTT
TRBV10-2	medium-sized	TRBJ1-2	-	CASRGTLYGYTF	TGCGCCAGCAGAGGGACACTCTATGGCTACACCTTC
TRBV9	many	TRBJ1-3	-	CASSVVEGAGNTIYF	TGTGCCAGCAGCGTAGTCGAGGGGGCTGGAAACACCATATATTTT
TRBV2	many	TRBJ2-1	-	CASRGYRNEQFF	TGTGCCAGCAGGGGGTACAGGAATGAGCAGTTCTTC
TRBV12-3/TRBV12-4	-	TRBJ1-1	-	CASKGMGNTEAFF	TGTGCCAGCAAAGGAATGGGGAACACTGAAGCTTTCTTT